This T cell receptor (beta chain) was recorded in a study of control samples from healthy donors and cancer patients. Assay: immunoSEQ multiplex PCR; the TCRdb copy retains only in-frame clones and omits some. The sample includes under 150,000 clones, about 90% of them seen just once. Trimming pared 0 bases from V and 2 bases from J, leaving 9 bases between. Germline lookup yields CDR1 SGHRS and CDR2 YFSETQ. The CDR3 is 15 residues long. This clone was seen once. Sequencing used blood. The V gene is TRBV5-1, the J gene TRBJ1-5, with unresolved D. This receptor was obtained from a man in his 60s in good health. The CDR3, as DNA: TGCGCCAGCAGCTTGGTCCCGGATGGCAATCAGCCCCAGCATTTT. This translates into CASSLVPDGNQPQHF.